These 14 T cell receptor beta chains came from one sample sequenced in a study of blood T cell repertoires in COVID-19. Sequenced by immunoSEQ multiplex PCR; TCRdb stores in-frame clones only, minus some. The sample records approximately 220,000 clones, roughly 90% being singletons. Specimen: PBMCs or T cells enriched from blood (not recorded which). The receptors were sampled from a man aged 30 to 45 who had been exposed to COVID-19.

The chain links TRBV24-1 to TRBJ1-5; D is undetermined. This CDR3 spans 12 amino acids. V shed 1 base and J shed 6 bases, with 3 bases lying between them. Germline V gene data show CDR1 as KGHDR and CDR2 as SFDVKD. The CDR3 loop reads CATSDFGQPQHF. CDR3 sequence (DNA): TGTGCCACCAGTGATTTCGGTCAGCCCCAGCATTTT.

The rearrangement joins TRBV30 to TRBJ2-5; tentatively, D is TRBD1 (6 bases). Germline V gives CDR1 GTSNPN, CDR2 SVGIG (reference sequence). Trimming pared 2 bases from V and 1 base from J, leaving 11 bases between. There are 14 residues in the CDR3. The CDR3 loop reads CAWSLGQRQETQYF. The CDR3 DNA reads TGTGCCTGGAGTTTAGGACAGCGCCAAGAGACCCAGTACTTC.

V and J are TRBV4-1 and TRBJ1-6; D is unresolved. The CDR3 sequence is 12 residues long. Germline V CDR1 and CDR2: MGHRA, YSYEKL. V was trimmed by 0 bases and J by 13 bases, leaving 7 bases between them. CDR3 DNA: TGCGCCAGCAGCCAAGATCTACCTCCCCTCCACTTT. This gives the protein CASSQDLPPLHF.

This chain connects TRBV11-2 to TRBJ1-2; 7 bases are a match to TRBD1. The germline CDR1 and CDR2 sequences are SGHAT and FQNNGV. The CDR3 spans 13 residues. Losses at the gene ends were 4 bases for V and 6 bases for J; bases not matched to a gene: 5. This CDR3 is CASSSSDRDGYTF. CDR3 sequence (DNA): TGTGCCAGCAGCTCATCCGACAGGGATGGCTACACCTTC.

Only a few counts were recorded for this clone. The gene calls are TRBV7-2 and TRBJ1-1; 8 nucleotides align to TRBD1. CDR1 is SGHTA, CDR2 FQGNSA, per germline. The CDR3 is made up of 15 amino acids. V dropped 1 base and J dropped 6; count of bases not matched to a gene: 7. The CDR3 nucleotides read TGTGCCAGCAGCTTAGTTACAGGGGGGAGGGCTGAAGCTTTCTTT. Translated: CASSLVTGGRAEAFF. The entire variable domain, with the rest obtained from reference TRBV7-2 and TRBJ1-1, is as follows: GAGVSQSPSNKVTEKGKDVELRCDPISGHTALYWYRQSLGQGLEFLIYFQGNSAPDKSGLPSDRFSAERTGGSVSTLTIQRTQQEDSAVYLCASSLVTGGRAEAFFGQGTRLTVV.

The J gene is TRBJ1-5, the V gene TRBV2, with D perhaps matching TRBD1 (6 bases). Deletions cut 3 bases from V and 6 bases from J, with 15 bases between. The germline V gene encodes CDR1 SNHLY and CDR2 FYNNEI. The CDR3 sequence is 15 residues long. The CDR3 DNA is TGTGCCAGCAGTGATCTCGATAGGGGGACTCAGCCCCAGCATTTT. Its translation is CASSDLDRGTQPQHF.

The J gene is TRBJ2-3, the V gene TRBV2; TRBD2 is a possible D gene (7 bases). The CDR3 totals 15 residues. Germline CDR1 SNHLY, CDR2 FYNNEI. V lost 6 bases and J lost 6, with 19 bases in between. In nucleotides, the CDR3 is TGTGCCAGCAGGGGGGGGCGGTACCAACCTGATACGCAGTATTTT. Its protein product is CASRGGRYQPDTQYF.

The CDR3, as DNA: TGTGCCAGCAGCTCCCAATGGACAGAGCAAGAGACCCAGTACTTC. As protein: CASSSQWTEQETQYF. This chain uses TRBV11-1 with TRBJ2-5; possible D gene TRBD1, 6 bases. Trimming cost V 4 bases and J 2 bases, with 14 bases left between them. Germline loops: CDR1 SGHAT, CDR2 FQDESV (reference sequence). CDR3 length: 15 residues.

The CDR3 DNA is TGTGCCAGAAACAGGGACTCTGGAAACACCATATATTTT. Residues: CARNRDSGNTIYF. The chain employs TRBV2 and TRBJ1-3; TRBD1 might be the D (6 bases). The V end lost 9 bases, the J end lost 0 bases, and 9 bases lay between the germline ends. The germline V gene encodes CDR1 SNHLY and CDR2 FYNNEI. CDR3 length: 13 amino acids.

In this sample, this clone turned up once. V and J are TRBV2 and TRBJ1-2, with D perhaps matching TRBD1 (6 bases). The germline V gene encodes CDR1 SNHLY and CDR2 FYNNEI. The CDR3 has 13 residues. V was shortened by 7 bases and J by 4 bases, with 13 bases between the two germline ends. The CDR3 region is CASTGQSGYGYTF. CDR3 coding DNA: TGTGCCAGCACTGGACAGTCCGGCTATGGCTACACCTTC. The full variable domain, in which reference TRBV2 and TRBJ1-2 provide the parts outside the CDR3, is EPEVTQTPSHQVTQMGQEVILRCVPISNHLYFYWYRQILGQKVEFLVSFYNNEISEKSEIFDDQFSVERPDGSNFTLKIRSTKLEDSAMYFCASTGQSGYGYTFGSGTRLTVV.

This chain links TRBV7-2 with TRBJ2-7; D may be TRBD1 (6 bases). Between the trimmed V and J ends, which lost 3 bases and 2 bases, there was a span of 14 bases. The CDR3 is 15 residues long. Germline V gene sequence: CDR1 SGHTA, CDR2 FQGNSA. The chain's CDR3 is CASSFSGTTPYEQYF. As DNA, the CDR3 is TGTGCCAGCAGCTTCTCCGGGACAACCCCCTACGAGCAGTACTTC. Full variable domain (remainder filled in from reference TRBV7-2 and TRBJ2-7): GAGVSQSPSNKVTEKGKDVELRCDPISGHTALYWYRQSLGQGLEFLIYFQGNSAPDKSGLPSDRFSAERTGGSVSTLTIQRTQQEDSAVYLCASSFSGTTPYEQYFGPGTRLTVT.

The chain has TRBV2 and TRBJ2-2, with D possibly being TRBD2 (6 bases). Germline V CDR1 and CDR2: SNHLY, FYNNEI. With 4 bases removed from V and 6 bases from J, the gap between germline ends came to 12 bases. This CDR3 contains 14 residues. Here the CDR3 DNA reads TGTGCCAGCAGTGGGGACCCGGGGGCCGGGGAGCTGTTTTTT. Its protein product is CASSGDPGAGELFF.

The gene calls are TRBV11-3 and TRBJ2-1; maybe TRBD2 (5 bases). The CDR3 is 15 amino acids. CDR1 is SGHNT and CDR2 is YENEEA in the germline V gene. The germline V and J ends were trimmed by 3 bases and 0 bases, with 9 bases remaining between them. CDR3 nucleotides: TGTGCCAGCAGCTTGTCCGGGGTCTCCTACAATGAGCAGTTCTTC. Encoded protein: CASSLSGVSYNEQFF.

The chain has TRBV6-5 and TRBJ2-7, with D perhaps matching TRBD1 (6 bases). Germline values: CDR1 MNHEY, CDR2 SVGAGI. The CDR3 length is 15 residues. Trimming cost V 2 bases and J 3 bases, with 14 bases left between them. In DNA form, the CDR3 reads TGTGCCAGCAGTTACCTAAAGGGACAAGACTACGAGCAGTACTTC. Amino acids: CASSYLKGQDYEQYF.